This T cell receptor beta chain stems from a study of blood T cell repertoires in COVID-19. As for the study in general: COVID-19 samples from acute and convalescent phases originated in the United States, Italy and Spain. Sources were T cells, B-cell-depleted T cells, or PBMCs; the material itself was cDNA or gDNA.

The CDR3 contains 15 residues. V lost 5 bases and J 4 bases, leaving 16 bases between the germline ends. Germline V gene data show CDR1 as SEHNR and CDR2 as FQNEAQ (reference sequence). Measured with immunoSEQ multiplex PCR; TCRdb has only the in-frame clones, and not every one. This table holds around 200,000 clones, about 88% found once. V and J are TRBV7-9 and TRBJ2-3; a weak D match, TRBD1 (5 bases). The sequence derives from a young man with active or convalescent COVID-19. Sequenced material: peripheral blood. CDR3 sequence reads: CASSPTGRDADTQYF. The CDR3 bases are TGTGCCAGCAGCCCCACAGGACGAGACGCAGATACGCAGTATTTT.